This T cell receptor beta chain was obtained from a study of shared clonotypes between healthy human individuals. Libraries were prepared by immunoSEQ multiplex PCR; TCRdb keeps only in-frame clonotypes and omits some of them. The table lists about 2 million clones, 85% to 95% of them singletons. This clone appeared many times. Germline-derived CDR1 and CDR2 are WSHSY and SAAADI. The V and J ends lost 0 bases and 7 bases respectively, with 15 bases between them. CDR3 length: 15 residues. The sequenced material came from naive CD4+ T cells sorted from blood. Specified subset: CD45RA+ positively selected. The receptor was isolated from a man younger than 35 in good health. The V gene is TRBV10-2, the J gene TRBJ1-1, with no clear D. The CDR3 nucleotides are TGCGCCAGCAGTGAGTCTGTTAAGGGCTTCCATGAAGCTTTCTTT. It codes for CASSESVKGFHEAFF.